This T cell receptor (beta chain) was documented in a study of identical twins. TCRdb re-analysed the 5' RACE reads in MiXCR, keeping a single row per CDR3 protein. Among hundreds of thousands of distinct CDR3 sequences listed, 24% were seen once. This clonotype was seen only once. Germline V CDR1 and CDR2: DFQATT, SNEGSKA (reference sequence). Between the trimmed V and J ends, which lost 5 bases and 5 bases, there was a span of 15 bases. This CDR3 is built from 13 residues. The same sample was also studied in work on T cells expressing NK-cell markers.

The chain joins TRBV20-1 to TRBJ2-5, with D possibly being TRBD2 (6 bases). The specimen was CD4+ T cells sorted from blood. The TCR was taken from a young woman in good health. The CDR3 spells CSAGGLARETQYF. The CDR3 DNA reads TGCAGTGCTGGGGGACTCGCCCGGGAGACCCAGTACTTC.